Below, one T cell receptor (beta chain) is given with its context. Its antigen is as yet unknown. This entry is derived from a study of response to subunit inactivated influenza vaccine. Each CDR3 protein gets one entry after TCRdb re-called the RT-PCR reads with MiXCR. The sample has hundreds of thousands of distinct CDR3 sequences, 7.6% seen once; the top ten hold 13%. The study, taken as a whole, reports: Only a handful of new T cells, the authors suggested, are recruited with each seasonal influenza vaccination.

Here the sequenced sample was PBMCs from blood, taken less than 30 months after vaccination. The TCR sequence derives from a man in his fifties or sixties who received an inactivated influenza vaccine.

The CDR3 DNA sequence: TGTGCCAGCAGCCTCCCGGAGCACTACGAGCAGTACTTC. It encodes CASSLPEHYEQYF. The chain has TRBV5-4 and TRBJ2-7; no definite D call. The CDR3 totals 13 residues. CDR1 and CDR2 from the germline V gene are SGHNT and YYREEE (reference sequence). V was pared by 4 bases and J by 3 bases, with 11 bases between.